These 13 T cell receptor beta chains were sequenced from one sample in a study of OX40 agonist ivuxolimab in advanced cancers. Some clones are missing from TCRdb's copy, which holds only in-frame ones; the method was immunoSEQ multiplex PCR. The data show tens of thousands of clones, almost 85% seen once. Specimen: CD4+ or CD8+ T cells sorted from blood, collected in a trial of the OX40 agonist ivuxolimab. Receptors originate from an adult with an advanced solid tumor such as melanoma, head and neck, liver or kidney cancer.

J is TRBJ2-1 and V is TRBV6-5, with D tentatively TRBD2 (6 bases). CDR1 and CDR2 (germline): MNHEY, SVGAGI. The CDR3 totals 15 residues. V dropped 3 bases and J dropped 0 bases, with 9 bases sitting between them. CDR3 in DNA: TGTGCCAGCAGTTATGGGGGGTCCTCCTACAATGAGCAGTTCTTC. Translated: CASSYGGSSYNEQFF.

The chain is built from TRBV15 and TRBJ2-3; TRBD1 or TRBD2 may be the D gene (5 bases each). Germline V gene data show CDR1 as LNHNV and CDR2 as YYDKDF (reference sequence). V lost 2 bases, J lost 4 bases, and 13 bases lay in between. CDR3 size: 15 residues. CDR3 loop: CATSRQGVTPDTQYF. The CDR3 DNA is TGTGCCACCAGCAGACAGGGAGTTACCCCAGATACGCAGTATTTT.

CDR3 sequence: CASSSGRSPLNTEAFF. CDR3 nucleotides: TGTGCCAGCTCATCCGGACGATCGCCGTTGAACACTGAAGCTTTCTTT. V gene TRBV18 combines with J gene TRBJ1-1, with D uncertain. The CDR3 contains 16 residues. Germline V gene data show CDR1 as KGHSH and CDR2 as LQKENI. Trimming removed 5 bases at V and 0 bases at J, with 16 bases between.

This clone has only one observation. The CDR3 protein is CASSGYQTGMETQYF. The CDR3 DNA is TGTGCCAGTAGTGGATACCAGACAGGGATGGAGACCCAGTACTTC. This chain joins TRBV19 and TRBJ2-5; TRBD1 matches 7 bases. In germline, CDR1 is LNHDA, CDR2 SQIVND (reference sequence). After removal of 5 bases from V and 5 bases from J, the junction contained 11 bases not matched to a gene. The CDR3 is made up of 15 amino acids. The full variable domain, with the rest looked up from reference TRBV19 and TRBJ2-5, is DGGITQSPKYLFRKEGQNVTLSCEQNLNHDAMYWYRQDPGQGLRLIYYSQIVNDFQKGDIAEGYSVSREKKESFPLTVTSAQKNPTAFYLCASSGYQTGMETQYFGPGTRLLVL.

This clone has a single count. The chain recombines TRBV28 with TRBJ1-1; unclear D gene. Germline assignment: CDR1 MDHEN and CDR2 SYDVKM. With 5 bases removed from V and 3 bases from J, the gap between germline ends came to 10 bases. The length of the CDR3 is 13 residues. The CDR3 protein is CASSRGRDTEAFF. The CDR3 region has the DNA TGTGCCAGCAGTCGTGGACGGGACACTGAAGCTTTCTTT. The whole variable domain, filled in from reference TRBV28 and TRBJ1-1, reads DVKVTQSSRYLVKRTGEKVFLECVQDMDHENMFWYRQDPGLGLRLIYFSYDVKMKEKGDIPEGYSVSREKKERFSLILESASTNQTSMYLCASSRGRDTEAFFGQGTRLTVV.

This clone has only a few counts. The gene calls are TRBV6-5 and TRBJ2-7, with 10 bases lining up with TRBD1. The CDR3 spans 16 residues. The ends lost 0 bases at V and 4 bases at J; junction bases unmatched: 6. CDR1 is MNHEY, CDR2 SVGAGI, per germline. The CDR3 nucleotides are TGTGCCAGCAGTTACTCCGGGACAGGGGCCCAATACGAGCAGTACTTC. Its translation is CASSYSGTGAQYEQYF.

This clone was found once. CDR3 sequence reads: CASSSAGQGWDTEAFF. The CDR3 DNA reads as TGTGCCAGCAGCTCAGCTGGACAGGGGTGGGACACTGAAGCTTTCTTT. The chain employs TRBV13 and TRBJ1-1; 9 bases fit TRBD1. CDR1 is PRHDT and CDR2 is FYEKMQ in the germline V gene (reference sequence). Losses at the gene ends were 4 bases for V and 3 bases for J; bases not matched to a gene: 9. This CDR3 spans 16 amino acids.

The rearrangement joins TRBV2 to TRBJ2-3; D call uncertain. Between the trimmed V and J ends, which lost 7 bases and 1 base, there was a span of 3 bases. CDR3 size: 11 residues. Germline CDR1 and CDR2: SNHLY and FYNNEI. The CDR3 region is CASTGTDTQYF. CDR3 nucleotide sequence: TGTGCCAGCACGGGCACAGATACGCAGTATTTT.

V gene TRBV30 combines with J gene TRBJ1-4; 9 bases agree with TRBD1. Germline assignment: CDR1 GTSNPN and CDR2 SVGIG (reference sequence). V gave up 8 bases and J gave up 7 bases; unmatched junction bases: 8. The CDR3 runs to 13 residues. CDR3: CAGQGTASEKLFF. DNA of the CDR3: TGTGCCGGACAGGGGACTGCGAGTGAAAAACTGTTTTTT.

The V and J genes are TRBV27 and TRBJ2-7, with no clear D. The ends were cut back, 3 bases at V and 9 bases at J, with 9 bases in the middle. The CDR3 extends over 11 amino acids. CDR1 and CDR2 from the germline V gene are MNHEY and SMNVEV (reference sequence). CDR3 amino acids: CASSFPPWQYF. The CDR3 DNA follows: TGTGCCAGCAGTTTCCCCCCCTGGCAGTACTTC.

V and J are TRBV7-2 and TRBJ1-5; 9 bases are shared with TRBD1. The CDR3 totals 14 residues. V lost 3 bases and J lost 9; bases outside the gene matches: 6. CDR1 is SGHTA, CDR2 FQGNSA, per germline. DNA of the CDR3: TGTGCCAGCAGCTTGGGACAGGGCGATCGGCCCCAGCATTTT. Protein sequence: CASSLGQGDRPQHF. Full variable domain (rest looked up from reference TRBV7-2 and TRBJ1-5): GAGVSQSPSNKVTEKGKDVELRCDPISGHTALYWYRQSLGQGLEFLIYFQGNSAPDKSGLPSDRFSAERTGGSVSTLTIQRTQQEDSAVYLCASSLGQGDRPQHFGDGTRLSIL.

This clone has a handful of counts. J is TRBJ1-2 and V is TRBV7-9; 8 bases are shared with TRBD1. CDR1 and CDR2 (germline): SEHNR, FQNEAQ (reference sequence). J gave up 7 bases and V 5 bases, and 18 bases lay outside the gene matches. The CDR3 runs to 17 residues. CDR3 nucleotides: TGTGCCAGCAGCATTGGTTTTTCGGACAGGGAAGGAGTTGGCTACACCTTC. Encoded protein: CASSIGFSDREGVGYTF.

The chain joins TRBV28 to TRBJ2-4; D possibly corresponds to TRBD2 (5 bases). CDR1 and CDR2 from the germline V gene are MDHEN and SYDVKM. Trimming took 6 bases from V and 3 from J, leaving 15 bases between them. The CDR3 is 15 residues long. CDR3 nucleotide sequence: TGTGCCAGCAGCACCCCCGAGGGAATCAAAAACATTCAGTACTTC. Amino acids: CASSTPEGIKNIQYF.